This TCR beta chain was sequenced during a study of cytomegalovirus exposure and HLA in healthy donors (dated by TCRdb to about 2017). About the full investigation: An earlier analysis of several hundred of the donors reported 250 to 350 Gb of sequence data and 117 million unique TCR beta sequences obtained from 150 million to 200 million T cells. An early release covering 550 to 700 HLA-typed donors comprised about 290 gigabases of sequencing data and around 80 million unique TCR sequences. Among the approximately 400 genotyped donors, around 81% belonged to the genetic ancestry cluster associated with self-reported Caucasian donors. The study was designed to test whether signatures of past pathogen exposure could be identified by cataloging public T cell receptors. The T cell repertoires of some 700 subjects were profiled by immunosequencing and related to cytomegalovirus serostatus. A separate validation cohort of 90 to 150 different subjects was used in addition to the 666-subject first cohort. To predict cytomegalovirus infection status, the study brought together high-throughput TCR immunosequencing, statistical association of individual TCRs with disease status, and machine learning. A later analysis re-analyzed previously published TCR beta repertoires from 660 or so donors and added high-resolution HLA genotyping to study TCR occurrence patterns. In the later analysis, no new phenotypic data were used to find candidate immune exposures; instead, reliance was placed on TCR beta sequences and their occurrence across donors. An earlier analysis of 587 of the donors used high-throughput TCR beta sequencing to judge whether each TCR beta V gene segment behaved as functional or pseudogenic. Donor age, sex, ethnicity and CMV serostatus were compiled alongside the repertoire data. In a later genetic analysis, genome-wide SNP genotypes for 398 of the 666 donors were used, and that subset was treated as a discovery cohort. Every discovery cohort repertoire had been produced on one sequencing platform. Class I and class II HLA loci were covered by the typing at four-digit resolution. The number of donors typed differed by locus, with roughly 629-640 for A, B, C, DRB1 and DQB1, around 560 for DQA1, about 610 for DPA1, and around 450 for DPB1. Roughly 5 DR-DQ haplotypes were handled as single units for association and clustering, since linkage in the cohort was strong. Among about 360 genotyped donors of the cohort, an average of around 240,000 unique TCR beta nucleotide sequences were sequenced per donor, roughly 18% of them non-productive.

V is reduced by 4 bases and J by 0 bases, leaving a spacing of 16 bases between them. The germline V gene gives CDR1 as MNHNS and CDR2 as SASEGT. The CDR3 holds 17 amino acids from the cysteine to the phenylalanine. CDR3 DNA only is kept here, 51 bases in frame from base 1. In total, roughly 670 healthy bone marrow donors made up the cohort. Cohort members were all nominally healthy when sampled, although unrecorded immune exposures were likely present. The donor was CMV seronegative and was included in the group of 352 seronegative cohort members. Every donor gave a peripheral blood sample, and the peripheral blood mononuclear cells from that sample were used for TCR beta sequencing. Genomic DNA extraction from the blood cell samples was performed with the Qiagen DNeasy Blood Extraction Kit. The library was made by the immunoSEQ multiplex PCR assay. For the multiplex PCR, a mixture combining 60 forward primers for TCR Vbeta segments and 13 reverse primers for TCR Jbeta segments was used. The CDR3 region of rearranged TCR beta genes was amplified from genomic DNA by a multiplex PCR assay. Amplified TCR beta libraries were sequenced as 87-base-pair reads on the Illumina HiSeq System. The published analysis was carried out like this. In a later analysis, tens of millions of unique TCR beta chains were counted across the roughly 610 repertoires, and roughly 10 million of these chains were shared by at least two donors. A nearest-neighbor algorithm error-corrected the raw reads and collapsed the reads into unique sequences, merging closely related sequences to remove PCR and sequencing errors. CDR3 sequences were aligned to IMGT reference sequences to assign V, D and J gene segments. For a sequence to be retained, a match of at least six nucleotides was required to both a V gene segment and a J gene segment. Rearrangements were called productive when the CDR3 lacked stop codons and stayed in frame with V and J; all others were non-productive. CDR3 was defined according to IMGT convention as the region running from the second conserved V-encoded cysteine to the conserved J-encoded phenylalanine. Sequences without an unambiguous match to a single V gene segment were excluded from the earlier analysis of 450 to 750 of the donors. In an earlier analysis of about 590 of the donors, a V segment was called functional when productive rearrangements were above 56.7%, and segregating when the standard deviation between donors exceeded 5%. A statistical classification framework was built for diagnosing cytomegalovirus status from the catalog of TCR beta chain sequences. V and J gene assignment, in a later analysis, came from comparing TCR nucleotide sequences with IMGT/GENE-DB human TR gene sequences. A later analysis assigned CDR3 sequences and most-parsimonious VDJ recombination scenarios with the TCRdist pipeline. In a later analysis, every TCR beta chain was defined by the combination of its CDR3 amino acid sequence and its V-gene family, and reads without a unique V-gene family were dropped. A later analysis removed roughly 590 highly shared, low-generation-probability nucleotide sequences to deal with suspected cross-contamination and a sequencing artifact. In a later analysis, a clonal expansion index for each public chain was calculated from normalized within-repertoire ranks of inferred template counts. In a later analysis, generation probabilities were computed using a VDJ recombination model fitted to out-of-frame rearrangements, and the results were checked against IGoR. Hypergeometric tests were used in a later analysis to score TCR-TCR, TCR-HLA and TCR-CMV co-occurrence, with a repertoire-size bias correction applied to the TCR pairs. In a later analysis, false discovery rates were estimated by permuting HLA or CMV assignments 20 times. In a later analysis, co-occurring TCRs were grouped using DBSCAN, with TCRdist sequence similarity added in when clustering inside HLA-allele-positive subsets. Repertoires with fewer than 30,000 or more than 120,000 public chains, plus five repertoires with anomalous nucleotide sharing, were excluded from co-occurrence clustering. TCRdb obtained this table from immuneACCESS and retained in-frame rearrangements with V and J assigned. These tables miss some clones; where compared with another copy, unresolved V genes account for less than half of the shortfall, and the remainder is unexplained. The DNA was the basis for D and trimming; V, J and clone size are from that table. The sample table holds 170,000 or so clones, of which 65% to 85% were seen once. The ten largest clones capture around 2.5% of the sample.

Regarding this clone: The antigen this receptor binds is unknown. Base qualities were left out, and no much larger clone turns up one base away.

Paper-wide results and their limitations: A later analysis found that HLA-associated TCR beta chains were more clonally expanded and had lower generation probabilities than equally common non-associated chains. The authors suggested that the approach could potentially be generalized to other disease states and immunological phenotypes. The classifier was reported to diagnose cytomegalovirus status with high specificity and sensitivity in both the original cohort and the validation cohort. Correlated functional status among segregating V segments might be attributable to linkage disequilibrium, but an unknown experimental factor could not be ruled out. Because HLA typing was missing for some donors at each locus, association tests included only the typed subset. Most CMV-associated TCR beta chains appeared to be HLA-restricted in a later analysis, and the HLA associations seemed to be driven largely by CMV exposure. A few of the identified cytomegalovirus-associated TCR beta chains were confirmed in vitro to be specific for cytomegalovirus antigens. The cohort was sequenced for TCR beta chains only, and without alpha or paired-chain data the features that could be detected were limited. Most TCR sequences were observed very rarely across donors, whereas some public TCRs were present in many individuals. A cluster of highly shared sequence variants was judged likely to be a technical artifact of the sequencing pipeline. Assigning TCR associations to individual alleles was difficult when HLA alleles, especially DR and DQ, strongly co-occurred. Some IMGT-functional V segments, including TRBV6-2 and TRBV6-3, could not be told apart with the 87-base-pair reads, so those segments were excluded. A later analysis found that TCR association rates varied across HLA loci, with DRB1 alleles showing the most associated TCRs and HLA-C alleles the fewest. Because counts were too low, seventeen rarely observed V segments, including chromosome 9 orphons, were excluded from the earlier analysis of around 640 of the donors. In a later genetic analysis, fewer N-insertions in productive TCRs were reported among donors in an Asian-associated ancestry cluster than the roughly 700-donor mean. In a later analysis, several top co-occurrence clusters were reported to appear linked to parvovirus B19, influenza, CMV and Epstein-Barr virus. The study listed approximately 160 TCR beta chains as associated with cytomegalovirus. A further reported finding was that TCR beta sequences accurately predicted the HLA-A and HLA-B alleles for most subjects in the first cohort. CMV serostatus was the only immune exposure information available for the cohort. Presence/absence analyses assumed roughly uniform sequencing depth across donors, an assumption that may not hold. An earlier analysis of approximately 570 of the donors showed that most TCR beta V segments appeared in productive rearrangements either about 87% or about 30% of the time, which broadly matched IMGT annotations. An association between a missense DCLRE1C variant and V-gene and J-gene trimming of TCR beta chains was found in a later genetic analysis and replicated in an independent cohort. In a later analysis, over 15,000 TCR beta sequences were associated with specific HLA alleles at a false discovery rate of 0.05.

Rearrangement joined TRBV6-1 to TRBJ1-3; tentative D gene TRBD1, with 6 bases matching. The source material was PBMCs. This sequence originates from a man aged 55 to 70 in good health and CMV-seronegative. The CDR3 reads as follows: CASSAIGGGLSGNTIYF. The nucleotide sequence reads TGTGCCAGCAGTGCTATAGGGGGTGGGCTCTCTGGAAACACCATATATTTT.